These T cell receptor beta chains were read from a single sample in a study of blood T cell repertoires in COVID-19. Assay used: immunoSEQ multiplex PCR; TCRdb lists only in-frame clones, some missing. Of some 57,000 clones in the sample, roughly 89% were seen once. The sequenced sample was peripheral blood. The receptor set was obtained from a human donor in a cohort sampled during active COVID-19. Both conserved end residues are part of each CDR3. D genes are given only for firm matches. Some rows mark clone size as missing; the rest say once, few, many or name a class of expanded clone.

>.|TRBV5-1|.|TRBJ1-2
CASSLASGDYGYTF
TGCGCCAGCAGCTTGGCCTCCGGGGACTATGGCTACACCTTC
>TRBD1|TRBV6-5|.|TRBJ1-5
CASSQGARGQPQHF
TGTGCCAGCAGTCAGGGGGCGCGGGGTCAGCCCCAGCATTTT
>.|TRBV7-9|.|TRBJ2-3
CASSFRGREADTQYF
TGTGCCAGCAGCTTTAGGGGGAGGGAAGCCGATACGCAGTATTTT
>TRBD1|TRBV7-2|once|TRBJ2-7
CASSSRDSSEQYF
TGTGCCAGCAGCTCCAGGGACAGCTCCGAGCAGTACTTC
>.|TRBV29-1|.|TRBJ1-1
CSVEDYEAFF
TGCAGCGTTGAAGACTATGAAGCTTTCTTT
>.|TRBV21-1|once|TRBJ1-1
CASSKGHAGLPFF
TGTGCCAGCAGCAAAGGTCATGCGGGGTTACCTTTCTTT
>TRBD2|TRBV9|once|TRBJ2-2
CASSGGGGELFF
TGTGCCAGCAGCGGGGGGGGCGGGGAGCTGTTTTTT
>TRBD2|TRBV4-2|.|TRBJ2-7
CASSPRGGSRYEQYF
TGTGCCAGCAGCCCTCGTGGCGGGAGTAGGTACGAGCAGTACTTC
>.|TRBV14|.|TRBJ1-3
CASSPSGSSGNTIYF
TGTGCCAGCAGCCCGTCAGGAAGCTCTGGAAACACCATATATTTT
>.|TRBV27|.|TRBJ2-1
CASSLSWLGVGDSYNEQFF
TGTGCCAGCAGTTTATCGTGGTTGGGAGTTGGGGACTCCTACAATGAGCAGTTCTTC
>.|TRBV19|.|TRBJ2-7
CASSIHSGSSTEQYF
TGTGCCAGTAGTATACATTCGGGGTCCTCCACCGAGCAGTACTTC
>TRBD1|TRBV2|.|TRBJ1-1
CASSATGGNTEAFF
TGTGCCAGCAGCGCGACAGGGGGAAACACTGAAGCTTTCTTT
>TRBD2|TRBV15|.|TRBJ2-3
CATSRPGLAGRDTQYF
TGTGCCACCAGCAGACCGGGACTAGCGGGACGGGATACGCAGTATTTT
>.|TRBV28|.|TRBJ2-2
CASSTQTGGHTGELFF
TGTGCCAGCAGTACACAAACGGGGGGCCACACCGGGGAGCTGTTTTTT
>.|TRBV12-3/TRBV12-4|.|TRBJ1-1
CASSLTGNTEAFF
TGTGCCAGCAGTCTTACAGGGAACACTGAAGCTTTCTTT
>TRBD1|TRBV10-3|.|TRBJ1-1
CAITPGQPVGNTEAFF
TGTGCCATCACTCCGGGACAGCCTGTGGGGAACACTGAAGCTTTCTTT
>.|TRBV3-1/TRBV3-2|.|TRBJ1-2
CASSQVVTTHGYTF
TGTGCCAGCAGCCAAGTGGTCACCACACATGGCTACACCTTC
>.|TRBV3-1/TRBV3-2|.|TRBJ2-7
CASSQGGGVYEQYF
TGTGCCAGCAGCCAAGGGGGAGGAGTATACGAGCAGTACTTC
>TRBD1|TRBV28|.|TRBJ1-4
CASSSGGASGVKLFF
TGTGCCAGCAGTTCAGGGGGCGCATCGGGTGTAAAACTGTTTTTT
>TRBD2|TRBV3-1/TRBV3-2|.|TRBJ2-1
CASSHPSSGRSNEQFF
TGTGCCAGCAGCCATCCTTCTAGCGGGAGAAGTAATGAGCAGTTCTTC
>TRBD1|TRBV9|.|TRBJ1-5
CASSSGQGRWPQHF
TGTGCCAGCAGCTCCGGACAGGGTCGATGGCCCCAGCATTTT
>TRBD2|TRBV27|.|TRBJ2-7
CASSSTGTSGRYYEQYF
TGTGCCAGCAGTTCTACCGGGACTAGCGGGAGGTACTACGAGCAGTACTTC
>.|TRBV6-2/TRBV6-3|once|TRBJ2-4
CASSLPLWGVAKNIQYF
TGTGCCAGCAGTCTCCCCTTATGGGGGGTAGCCAAAAACATTCAGTACTTC
>TRBD1|TRBV9|.|TRBJ1-3
CASSVGQGAGRDTIYF
TGTGCCAGCAGCGTAGGACAGGGAGCGGGTCGGGACACCATATATTTT
>.|TRBV27|.|TRBJ1-5
CASSNDISNQPQHF
TGTGCCAGCAGCAACGACATTAGCAATCAGCCCCAGCATTTT
>.|TRBV3-1/TRBV3-2|once|TRBJ2-7
CASSHLGAYEQYF
TGTGCCAGCAGCCACCTCGGGGCCTACGAGCAGTACTTC
>TRBD1|TRBV11-2|.|TRBJ1-2
CASSLRQGWNYGYTF
TGTGCCAGCAGCCTTAGACAGGGCTGGAACTATGGCTACACCTTC
>.|TRBV7-9|.|TRBJ2-1
CASSLRSERFF
TGTGCCAGCAGCTTACGGTCGGAGCGGTTCTTC
>.|TRBV11-2|medium-sized|TRBJ2-1
CASSLGGGYNEQFF
TGTGCCAGCAGCTTAGGAGGGGGCTACAATGAGCAGTTCTTC
>.|TRBV14|.|TRBJ1-2
CASSQATRNGYTF
TGTGCCAGCAGCCAAGCGACAAGGAATGGCTACACCTTC
>.|TRBV28|.|TRBJ1-5
CASSLGQGQPQHF
TGTGCCAGCAGTTTGGGCCAGGGGCAGCCCCAGCATTTT
>.|TRBV3-1/TRBV3-2|.|TRBJ1-2
CASSLIGRGYTF
TGTGCCAGCAGCCTAATTGGCAGGGGCTACACCTTC
>TRBD2|TRBV27|.|TRBJ2-7
CASSPPGAGSYEQYF
TGTGCCAGCAGCCCCCCCGGAGCGGGGTCCTACGAGCAGTACTTC
>TRBD2|TRBV6-2/TRBV6-3|.|TRBJ2-7
CASSHDPGTSGRRYEQYF
TGTGCCAGCAGTCATGACCCCGGGACTAGCGGGAGGCGATACGAGCAGTACTTC
>.|TRBV28|.|TRBJ2-7
CASSLPGTIYEQYF
TGTGCCAGCAGTCTCCCCGGGACAATTTACGAGCAGTACTTC
>.|TRBV9|.|TRBJ2-3
CASSRLQGKGTDTQYF
TGTGCCAGCAGTCGACTACAGGGTAAGGGGACAGATACGCAGTATTTT
>TRBD2|TRBV4-2|.|TRBJ2-2
CASSQGPGGRGTGELFF
TGTGCCAGCAGCCAAGGTCCAGGCGGGAGGGGTACCGGGGAGCTGTTTTTT
>TRBD1|TRBV6-5|.|TRBJ2-7
CASRPDRGHTYEQYF
TGTGCCAGCAGACCGGACAGGGGTCACACGTACGAGCAGTACTTC
>TRBD1|TRBV4-1|.|TRBJ2-7
CASSPWEWGQGTTEQYF
TGCGCCAGCAGCCCCTGGGAGTGGGGACAGGGGACTACCGAGCAGTACTTC
>.|TRBV20-1|.|TRBJ2-7
CSGGVRGQYF
TGCAGTGGGGGAGTTCGGGGGCAGTACTTC
>TRBD1|TRBV3-1/TRBV3-2|.|TRBJ1-1
CASSPRDRGLTEAFF
TGTGCCAGCAGCCCGCGGGACAGGGGACTCACTGAAGCTTTCTTT
>TRBD1|TRBV18|.|TRBJ2-7
CASSQDRAYEQYF
TGTGCCAGCTCCCAGGACAGGGCTTACGAGCAGTACTTC
>.|TRBV11-2|.|TRBJ2-2
CASSSSGGINTGELFF
TGTGCCAGCAGCTCGTCAGGGGGGATTAACACCGGGGAGCTGTTTTTT
>TRBD1|TRBV2|.|TRBJ2-7
CASGRQGAREQYF
TGTGCCAGCGGTAGACAGGGGGCGCGGGAGCAGTACTTC
>TRBD1|TRBV6-5|.|TRBJ1-2
CASSYGQGRGYTF
TGTGCCAGCAGTTATGGACAGGGAAGGGGCTACACCTTC
>TRBD2|TRBV4-3|.|TRBJ2-1
CASSRALAGGTSLDEQFF
TGCGCCAGCAGCCGGGCACTAGCGGGAGGGACTTCCCTAGATGAGCAGTTCTTC
>.|TRBV2|.|TRBJ1-2
CASSDATRGYTF
TGTGCCAGCAGTGACGCCACTAGAGGCTACACCTTC
>TRBD1|TRBV6-5|.|TRBJ2-1
CASSYMRDRGYNEQFF
TGTGCCAGCAGTTATATGCGGGACAGGGGATACAATGAGCAGTTCTTC
>.|TRBV15|.|TRBJ2-5
CATSNLTGFAQYF
TGTGCCACCAGCAACCTGACGGGGTTTGCCCAGTACTTC
>.|TRBV11-3|.|TRBJ2-5
CASSQQRVDETQYF
TGTGCCAGCAGCCAACAGAGGGTTGATGAGACCCAGTACTTC
>TRBD2|TRBV5-1|once|TRBJ2-3
CASSLLAGVTDTQYF
TGCGCCAGCAGCCTCCTAGCGGGGGTCACAGATACGCAGTATTTT
>.|TRBV19|.|TRBJ2-7
CASSRERPGGEQYF
TGTGCCAGTAGTAGAGAGCGGCCCGGCGGCGAGCAGTACTTC
>.|TRBV11-2|.|TRBJ2-1
CASSFHGGEQFF
TGTGCCAGCAGCTTCCACGGGGGTGAGCAGTTCTTC
>.|TRBV6-6|few|TRBJ1-5
CASTSQAQMAQHF
TGTGCCAGCACCTCCCAGGCACAAATGGCCCAGCATTTT
>TRBD2|TRBV11-2|.|TRBJ2-5
CASSLGGRGQETQYF
TGTGCCAGCAGCTTGGGAGGGAGAGGGCAAGAGACCCAGTACTTC
>.|TRBV7-8|.|TRBJ2-7
CASSHQGLAYEQYF
TGTGCCAGCAGCCATCAGGGCCTGGCCTACGAGCAGTACTTC
>.|TRBV27|.|TRBJ1-2
CASRWGTGYYTF
TGTGCCAGCAGATGGGGTACAGGGTACTACACCTTC
>.|TRBV19|once|TRBJ2-7
CASSIRLAYEQYF
TGTGCCAGTAGTATAAGGCTAGCCTACGAGCAGTACTTC